This T cell receptor beta chain was sequenced during a study of blood T cell repertoires in COVID-19. For the study at large: Both acute and convalescent COVID-19 samples were obtained from the United States, Italy and Spain. PBMCs, B-cell-depleted T cells, or T cells provided the cDNA or gDNA that made up the material.

Authors' methods: Amplified reference gene primers provided the basis for estimating nucleated cell counts. Using immunoSEQ multiplex PCR, the repertoire was profiled, and TCRdb retains in-frame clones only, with some absent. V and J calls and clone size are given by that table; D and trimming were obtained from the DNA. In the table there are under 300,000 clones, roughly 85% of which are singletons. Germline V gene data show CDR1 as MDHEN and CDR2 as SYDVKM. The CDR3 is made up of 15 amino acids. The V and J ends lost 7 bases and 6 bases, in that order; junction bases with no gene match: 13. The specimen was peripheral blood. The rearrangement joins TRBV28 to TRBJ2-7; 9 nucleotides match TRBD2. The sequence was collected from a woman aged 65 to 85 with acute or convalescent COVID-19. CDR3 loop: CASTRHTGGGAEQYF. In nucleotides, the CDR3 is TGTGCCAGCACTCGACATACGGGCGGGGGGGCCGAGCAGTACTTC.